Included here is one T cell receptor (beta chain) sequence, with context. Its target is unknown. This entry belongs to a study of CD8 T cells in Susac syndrome. Study conclusions and caveats: Clonal expansion was absent from the CD4+ T cell repertoires in Susac syndrome.

The J segment lost 6 bases and the V segment lost 4 bases, leaving 11 bases of the junction unmatched. The CDR3 length is 16 residues. Sequencing of TCR beta was performed on blood CD8+ T cells and on blood CD4+ T cells. Negative isolation was used for CD8+ and CD4+ T cells, and FACS enrichment was applied to TEMRA cells. 0.5 to 1 ug RNA was reverse transcribed with random hexamers. An immunoSEQ multiplex PCR generated amplified TCR beta CDR3 products spanning 54 Vbeta and 13 Jbeta. One entry per CDR3 protein, called by TCRdb with MiXCR from the immunoSEQ multiplex PCR reads. The sample holds 240,000 or so distinct CDR3 sequences, about 96% seen once.

The sample comprised CD4+ T cells from PBMCs. This chain connects TRBV12-3 or TRBV12-4 to TRBJ1-2; 10 bases fit TRBD1. This clonotype was sampled from a human donor with Susac syndrome. CDR3 protein: CASSSPTGTGAHGYTF. CDR3 bases: TGTGCCAGCAGTTCCCCAACCGGGACAGGGGCGCATGGCTACACCTTC.